This T cell receptor (beta chain) originates from a study of T cell repertoires in cytomegalovirus infection. The wider study: HLA-B-restricted CMV epitopes that are well studied, plus recently identified HLA-C-restricted ones, were used by the study. Study outcomes and limitations: The study found HLA-C-restricted CMV-specific TCR beta clonotypes dominating the ex vivo response. Summed frequency of public TCR beta families distinguished CMV carriers with the relevant HLA.

With regard to this clonotype: Antigen unknown. A read error may produce the germline difference seen at one junction end.

TCRdb fed the reads into MiXCR, producing one record per CDR3 protein. Here the sample spans 80,000 or so distinct CDR3 sequences, 35% to 45% being singletons. In germline, CDR1 is SEHNR, CDR2 FQNEAQ (reference sequence). The CDR3 extends over 17 amino acids. The specimen comprised CD8+ T cells from cultured PBMCs, sampled from culture after CMV antigen stimulation. V is TRBV7-9 and J is TRBJ1-5; no reliable D call. This TCR was recovered from a human donor in good health (CMV status not recorded). Some clones in this sample may be carry-over from other donors' samples. Written as DNA, the CDR3 is TGTGCTAGCAGCTTAAGGACGAGGAGGGTTAGCAATCAGCCCCAGCATTTT. Translated: CASSLRTRRVSNQPQHF.